This paragraph covers one T cell receptor beta chain sequence. Its antigen is unknown. These data originate in a study of OX40 agonist ivuxolimab in advanced cancers. The overall study: Prior therapy, whether anti-PD-1, anti-PD-L1 or anti-CTLA-4, was allowed, and less than 45% had some.

Generated by immunoSEQ multiplex PCR, the TCRdb table keeps only in-frame clones and is missing some. The table lists almost 80,000 clones, around 87% of them singletons, with roughly 0.22% in the top ten. Study conclusions and caveats: Some of the nonresponding patients also showed low levels of normalized T-cell clonal expansion. At 0.1 to 3.0 mg/kg, CD4+ and CD8+ blood T cells expanded clonally by week 6. More expanded clones were found, on average, in CD8+ than in CD4+ T cells.

The input for sequencing was CD4+ or CD8+ T cells sorted from blood, taken in a trial of the OX40 agonist ivuxolimab. The TCR comes from an adult with an advanced solid tumor such as melanoma, head and neck, liver or kidney cancer.

This CDR3 is CATSVVGFEQFF. The CDR3, as DNA: TGTGCCACCTCAGTAGTGGGATTTGAGCAGTTCTTC. The V and J genes are TRBV5-6 and TRBJ2-1; D call uncertain. CDR3 length: 12 residues. The V and J ends lost 9 bases and 9 bases respectively, with 16 bases between them. CDR1 is SGHDT, CDR2 YYEEEE, per germline.